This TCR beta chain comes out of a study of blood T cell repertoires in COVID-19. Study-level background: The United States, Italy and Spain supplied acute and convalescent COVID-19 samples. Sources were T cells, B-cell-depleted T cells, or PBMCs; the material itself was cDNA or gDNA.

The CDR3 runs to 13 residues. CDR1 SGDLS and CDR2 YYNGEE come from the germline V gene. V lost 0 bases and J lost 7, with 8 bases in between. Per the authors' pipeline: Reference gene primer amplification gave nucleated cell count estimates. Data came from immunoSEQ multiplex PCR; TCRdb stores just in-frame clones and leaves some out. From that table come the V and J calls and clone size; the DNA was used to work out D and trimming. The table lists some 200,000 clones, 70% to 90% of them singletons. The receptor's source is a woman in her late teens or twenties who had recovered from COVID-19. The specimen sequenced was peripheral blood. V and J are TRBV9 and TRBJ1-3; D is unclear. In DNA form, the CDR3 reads TGTGCCAGCAGCGTAGAAGCTTGTAACACCATATATTTT. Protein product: CASSVEACNTIYF.